This T cell receptor (beta chain) was recovered during a study of blood T cell repertoires in COVID-19 (dated by TCRdb to 2018 to 2021). At the level of the whole study: The collaborator samples originated in the United States, Italy and Spain and spanned the acute and convalescent phases of COVID-19. Where HLA class I and class II types were available, the types were taken from metadata supplied by the sample provider, not from assay-based typing. Sample metadata almost always included a de-identified subject ID, COVID-19 status, age in years and sex. A freely available public database, intended as a resource for researchers studying the immune response to SARS-CoV-2, is where the repertoires were released. Samples were obtained from the ongoing ImmuneRACE study (first 160 participants) and from over 1,000 subjects provided by 6 global collaborators. The material from the prospective study consisted of cDNA or gDNA derived from T cells, B-cell-depleted T cells, or PBMCs. The dataset comprised deeply sampled blood TCRbeta repertoires from subjects exposed to, actively infected with, or recovered from COVID-19.

Relative to germline, V is 3 bases shorter and J is 14 bases shorter, with 11 bases between their ends. The CDR3 starts with the cysteine, ends with the phenylalanine, and has 10 residues. Only the CDR3 DNA is retained, 30 bases long and in frame from the first base. In the germline V gene (reference sequence), CDR1 corresponds to GTSNPN and CDR2 to SVGIG. Broad study findings and their caveats: How much clinical and demographic metadata was included differed by source and by participant, and the metadata was provided uncurated.

TCRbeta CDR3 regions were amplified from genomic DNA by means of the immunoSEQ Assay, a bias-controlled multiplex PCR. Regarding the original processing steps: Nucleated cell counts per sample were estimated from amplification of reference gene primers within the assay. To quantify the absolute abundance of each unique TCRbeta CDR3 rearrangement, sequence reads were collapsed and filtered. For each sample, productive Simpson clonality was calculated as the square root of Simpson's diversity index across productive rearrangements. The clones in this table, taken by TCRdb from immuneACCESS, are in-frame only. Not every clone is retained; where verified, under half of the shortfall comes from an unresolved V gene, and the cause of the rest is unknown. The D gene and trimming were derived from the DNA, and the V and J assignments and clone size from that table. Across this sample there are roughly 100,000 clones, with about four fifths seen only once. Around 4.8% of the sample comes from the top ten.

A note on this clone: Its binding antigen is unknown. No base qualities exist here, and no much larger clone lies one base off it.

One collaborating source in Seattle enrolled patients while the patients were actively infected and followed the patients over time throughout the course of disease. Collaborating institutions collected whole blood in K2EDTA tubes following their own protocols. For TCRbeta analysis, collaborators shipped samples in one of three forms: frozen whole blood, isolated PBMCs, or DNA extracted from either of those sample types. This chain joins TRBV30 to TRBJ2-1; 6 matching bases give a weak D call of TRBD1. The sample was peripheral blood. The source of this sequence is a man of 80 years or more with COVID-19, enrolled during active disease. In nucleotides, the sequence is TGTGCCTGGAGGGGACAATCGGAGTTCTTC. It encodes CAWRGQSEFF.